This is a list of T cell receptor beta chains from one sample in a study of cytomegalovirus exposure and HLA in healthy donors. TCRdb's copy holds only in-frame clones and misses some; the assay was immunoSEQ multiplex PCR. The sample yields about 110,000 clones, roughly 70% seen once. Sequencing was carried out using PBMCs. These receptors were obtained from a man between 35 and 55 years old in good health and CMV-seropositive. Each CDR3 is given with its conserved first and last residue. A D gene is named only where the DNA matches it firmly. Rows give clone size only sometimes, using once, few, many, or a class for an expanded clone.

>.|TRBJ2-1|.|TRBV9
CASSTPGSAGNEQFF
TGTGCCAGCAGCACCCCGGGATCCGCCGGGAATGAGCAGTTCTTC
>once|TRBJ1-3|TRBD1|TRBV27
CASSPIAGGSGNTIYF
TGTGCCAGCAGTCCAATTGCAGGGGGCTCTGGAAACACCATATATTTT
>.|TRBJ2-1|.|TRBV10-2
CASQEGEQFF
TGCGCCAGTCAGGAGGGAGAGCAGTTCTTC
>.|TRBJ1-6|TRBD1|TRBV28
CASSLGGQGATPLHF
TGTGCCAGCAGTCTTGGGGGACAGGGGGCGACACCCCTCCACTTT
>.|TRBJ1-1|.|TRBV30
CAWSASLGTEAFF
TGTGCCTGGAGTGCCTCGCTAGGCACTGAAGCTTTCTTT
>.|TRBJ2-7|TRBD2|TRBV9
CASSVGSGLAGDEQYF
TGTGCCAGCAGCGTTGGGTCCGGGCTAGCGGGAGACGAGCAGTACTTC
>.|TRBJ1-5|TRBD1|TRBV18
CASSPTGVSQPQHF
TGTGCCAGCTCACCCACAGGGGTAAGTCAGCCCCAGCATTTT
>few|TRBJ2-2|TRBD2|TRBV7-9
CASSPSRGGSFTGELFF
TGTGCCAGCAGCCCGTCTAGGGGCGGGAGTTTCACCGGGGAGCTGTTTTTT
>once|TRBJ1-5|.|TRBV5-8
CASSLWGDYSNQPQHF
TGTGCCAGCAGCTTGTGGGGGGACTATAGCAATCAGCCCCAGCATTTT
>.|TRBJ1-2|.|TRBV5-1
CASSLVEGIDGYTF
TGCGCCAGCAGCTTGGTGGAGGGAATCGATGGCTACACCTTC
>.|TRBJ2-6|.|TRBV4-1
CASSPIYRAGANVLTF
TGCGCCAGCAGCCCTATATACAGGGCCGGGGCCAACGTCCTGACTTTC
>.|TRBJ1-5|.|TRBV18
CASSPGAGSNQPQHF
TGTGCCAGCTCACCGGGAGCGGGGAGCAATCAGCCCCAGCATTTT
>.|TRBJ1-1|.|TRBV14
CASSQNQATEAFF
TGTGCCAGCAGCCAAAATCAAGCCACTGAAGCTTTCTTT
>.|TRBJ1-4|TRBD1|TRBV19
CASSLGQKLFF
TGTGCCAGTAGTTTGGGACAGAAACTGTTTTTT
>once|TRBJ2-2|TRBD1|TRBV11-2
CASSPGGQGASGELFF
TGTGCCAGCAGCCCTGGCGGACAGGGGGCATCCGGGGAGCTGTTTTTT
>few|TRBJ2-1|.|TRBV29-1
CSVPDQESGWSGEQFF
TGCAGCGTTCCAGACCAGGAGAGCGGGTGGTCTGGGGAGCAGTTCTTC